This T cell receptor beta chain derives from a study of CD8 T cells in ankylosing spondylitis. Overall study findings and caveats: Disease-linked clones displayed a CD8+ phenotype and appeared relatively rarely in peripheral blood. Some of the motif variants had earlier been found in reactive arthritis patients' fluid and blood. Made up of fewer than 10 highly homologous variants, a TCR beta motif appeared characteristic of ankylosing spondylitis blood. It was reported that disease-linked clones were significantly enriched in matched ankylosing spondylitis synovial fluid.

Library preparation for TCR beta used quantitative 5'-RACE with molecular barcodes. TCRdb reprocessed the 5' RACE reads via MiXCR and lists one record per CDR3 protein. The table has fewer than 450,000 distinct CDR3 sequences, 17% seen once; the top ten hold approximately 1%. This clonotype was counted ten times or more. Antigen specificity is unknown. The clonotype was recovered from a male donor with ankylosing spondylitis. Sequences were obtained from blood, either unsorted or a sorted T cell fraction (not recorded which).

CDR3 DNA sequence: TGCGCCAGCAGCGGGATGTGGGGAAACACAGATACGCAGTATTTT. This codes for CASSGMWGNTDTQYF. This chain links TRBV5-1 with TRBJ2-3; the D is unclear. Germline V gene data show CDR1 as SGHRS and CDR2 as YFSETQ. The CDR3 has 15 amino acids. With 4 bases removed from V and 2 bases from J, the gap between germline ends came to 14 bases. The full variable domain, completed using reference TRBV5-1 and TRBJ2-3, is KAGVTQTPRYLIKTRGQQVTLSCSPISGHRSVSWYQQTPGQGLQFLFEYFSETQRNKGNFPGRFSGRQFSNSRSEMNVSTLELGDSALYLCASSGMWGNTDTQYFGPGTRLTVL.